The 18 T cell receptor beta chains below were found in one sample sequenced in a study of regulatory T cells in long-lasting Graves disease. Time point defined: newly diagnosed GD, antithyroid drugs for less than 3 months. The TCR library was made from RNA extracted from PBMCs. In building TCR beta libraries, iRepertoire HTBI primers were used together with Arm-PCR of CDR3 regions. TCRdb reprocessed the multiplex PCR reads via MiXCR and lists one record per CDR3 protein. The sample has 530,000 or so distinct CDR3 sequences, roughly 12% seen once. These data also formed part of another study, on T cells in Graves' hyperthyroidism and ophthalmopathy.

Sequenced here: peripheral blood mononuclear cells (PBMCs), sampled at new diagnosis, from a patient treated with antithyroid drugs. The origin of the receptors is a man aged 30-40 years with Graves disease.

This clonotype was recorded at least ten times. CDR3 nucleotide sequence: TGTGCCAGCAGCTCCGCTGGAACGGGGCAGCCCCAGCATTTT. Protein: CASSSAGTGQPQHF. This sequence joins TRBV27 and TRBJ1-5, with unresolved D. Trimming removed 6 bases at V and 7 bases at J, with 16 bases between. CDR1 MNHEY and CDR2 SMNVEV come from the germline V gene (reference sequence). CDR3 size: 14 residues.

This clonotype was seen many times. The rearrangement joins TRBV29-1 to TRBJ2-3; 11 nucleotides match TRBD2. The CDR3 runs 15 residues. The germline V gene encodes CDR1 SQVTM and CDR2 ANQGSEA. Losses at the gene ends were 6 bases for V and 2 bases for J; bases not matched to a gene: 7. CDR3 sequence reads: CSVARLAGPTDTQYF. CDR3 bases: TGCAGCGTGGCCAGACTAGCGGGACCCACAGATACGCAGTATTTT.

This clonotype was seen repeatedly, ten times or more. V is TRBV12-3 or TRBV12-4 and J is TRBJ1-5, with 7 positions matching TRBD1. After removal of 6 bases from V and 0 bases from J, the junction contained 20 bases not matched to a gene. The CDR3 has 20 amino acids. The CDR3 nucleotides are TGTGCCAGCAGCCTACTAACACGCTTCGGGACAGCTAATAGCAATCAGCCCCAGCATTTT. Encoded protein: CASSLLTRFGTANSNQPQHF.

This clonotype has just a few counts. The chain joins TRBV30 to TRBJ2-7; 12 nucleotides agree with TRBD2. After removal of 1 base from V and 2 bases from J, the junction contained 6 bases not matched to a gene. This CDR3 region has 16 residues. Germline CDR1 is GTSNPN and CDR2 is SVGIG (reference sequence). The CDR3 spells CAWSASGRAAAYEQYF. The CDR3 DNA reads TGTGCCTGGAGTGCTAGCGGGAGGGCCGCCGCCTACGAGCAGTACTTC.

This clonotype was detected many times. The chain recombines TRBV10-3 with TRBJ2-7, with a tentative D call TRBD2 (5 bases). Germline CDR1 reads ENHRY; CDR2 reads SYGVKD. V was cut by 0 bases and J by 0 bases, with 12 bases left in between. There are 16 residues in the CDR3. DNA of the CDR3: TGTGCCATCAGTGAGTCAGGCGGGTCAAGCTCCTACGAGCAGTACTTC. It is translated as CAISESGGSSSYEQYF.

In its sample, this clonotype was seen many times. Sequence at one end of the junction differs from germline and may be a read error. This rearrangement joins TRBV5-1 to TRBJ2-7, with TRBD2 identical over 9 bases. The germline V gene encodes CDR1 SGHRS and CDR2 YFSETQ. The CDR3 extends over 12 amino acids. CDR3 DNA sequence: TGTGCCAGCACTAGCGGGTCCTACGAGCAGTACTTC. Residues: CASTSGSYEQYF.

This clonotype was recorded many times. The V call is TRBV5-1, the J call TRBJ2-2; 7 nucleotides line up with TRBD1. The CDR3 totals 15 residues. CDR1 is SGHRS and CDR2 is YFSETQ in the germline V gene. After removal of 4 bases from V and 6 bases from J, the junction contained 9 bases not matched to a gene. The CDR3 nucleotides read TGCGCCAGCAGCCTAACCAGGGGGTGGTCCGGGGAGCTGTTTTTT. Translating it yields CASSLTRGWSGELFF.

This clonotype was detected many times. The chain recombines TRBV20-1 with TRBJ2-3; D unresolved. The germline V and J ends were trimmed by 5 bases and 3 bases, with 9 bases remaining between them. The CDR3 contains 12 residues. CDR1 and CDR2 (germline): DFQATT, SNEGSKA (reference sequence). The CDR3 bases are TGCAGTGCTGGAGCTGTAACAGATACGCAGTATTTT. This translates into CSAGAVTDTQYF.

J is TRBJ2-7 and V is TRBV12-3 or TRBV12-4, with 12 nucleotides matching TRBD2. J gave up 6 bases and V 6 bases, and 6 bases lay outside the gene matches. This CDR3 has 14 residues. For the CDR3, the DNA is TGTGCCAGCAGATCTAGCGGGAGGGGTCCCGAGCAGTACTTC. It codes for CASRSSGRGPEQYF.

Regarding this clonotype: A much bigger clone sits one base away, suggesting this may be a read error. The rearrangement joins TRBV6-9 to TRBJ1-2, with no clear D. CDR1 is MNHGY, CDR2 SVAAGI, per germline. CDR3 length: 17 amino acids. CDR3 in amino acids: CANSSTLDRTPRYGYTF. The CDR3 DNA is TGTGCCAACAGTTCGACCCTAGACCGTACCCCCCGCTATGGCTACACCTTC.

This clonotype has at least ten counts. This chain links TRBV5-1 with TRBJ2-1; 14 bases match TRBD2. The CDR3 totals 18 residues. Germline CDR1 SGHRS, CDR2 YFSETQ. The trim removed 0 bases at V and 5 bases at J, leaving 7 bases unmatched. CDR3 in DNA: TGCGCCAGCAGCTTGGGGGGACTAGCGGGAGAAGCCCACAATGAGCAGTTCTTC. Amino acid sequence: CASSLGGLAGEAHNEQFF.

This clonotype was seen ten or more times. This rearrangement joins TRBV5-6 to TRBJ1-5; TRBD1 agrees at 7 bases. With 4 bases clipped from V and 3 bases from J, the junction kept 7 bases outside the gene matches. This CDR3 comprises 15 residues. Germline lookup yields CDR1 SGHDT and CDR2 YYEEEE. CDR3 protein: CASSMGQRLNQPQHF. The CDR3 DNA follows: TGTGCCAGCAGCATGGGACAGAGGCTCAATCAGCCCCAGCATTTT. Full variable domain (missing parts from reference TRBV5-6 and TRBJ1-5): DAGVTQSPTHLIKTRGQQVTLRCSPKSGHDTVSWYQQALGQGPQFIFQYYEEEERQRGNFPDRFSGHQFPNYSSELNVNALLLGDSALYLCASSMGQRLNQPQHFGDGTRLSIL.

At least ten counts were recorded for this clonotype. The V gene is TRBV28, the J gene TRBJ2-7; 7 bases match TRBD2. Trimming removed 2 bases from V and 1 base from J; junction bases left unmatched: 8. CDR1 is MDHEN and CDR2 is SYDVKM in the germline V gene. CDR3 length: 16 residues. In DNA form, the CDR3 reads TGTGCCAGCAGTTTAGGGGGGGTGCTGGGGTCCTACGAGCAGTACTTC. Its protein product is CASSLGGVLGSYEQYF.

This clonotype was seen repeatedly, ten times or more. This chain uses TRBV18 with TRBJ2-7, with TRBD1 matching 9 bases. V trimming: 3 bases; J trimming: 6 bases; junction bases outside the gene matches: 6. The germline gives CDR1 KGHSH, CDR2 LQKENI. This CDR3 is built from 14 residues. The CDR3 protein is CASSPDRGTIEQYF. The CDR3 region has the DNA TGTGCCAGCTCACCTGACAGGGGGACGATCGAGCAGTACTTC.

V is TRBV20-1 and J is TRBJ1-5; 8 bases are a match to TRBD1. CDR1 is DFQATT, CDR2 SNEGSKA, per germline (reference sequence). The CDR3 covers 14 residues. The J segment lost 1 base and the V segment lost 5 bases, leaving 4 bases of the junction unmatched. DNA of the CDR3: TGCAGTGCTGGGACAGGTTTAAGCAATCAGCCCCAGCATTTT. The encoded protein is CSAGTGLSNQPQHF.

V usage is TRBV12-3 or TRBV12-4 and J usage is TRBJ2-7, with D maybe TRBD1 (5 bases). Deletions cut 6 bases from V and 2 bases from J, with 20 bases between. CDR3 size: 16 residues. The CDR3 DNA reads TGTGCCAGCAGCCAAGAAGGGGTAATCCCTCCCTACGAGCAGTACTTC. Protein: CASSQEGVIPPYEQYF.

The sample holds many counts of this clonotype. V usage is TRBV6-1 and J usage is TRBJ2-3; D remains unclear. Germline V gives CDR1 MNHNS, CDR2 SASEGT. Trimming shortened V by 7 bases and J by 0 bases, and 11 bases separated the two germline ends. The CDR3 extends over 14 amino acids. The DNA for the CDR3 is TGTGCCAGCATGGGCTCTGCTAGCACAGATACGCAGTATTTT. Protein: CASMGSASTDTQYF.

This clonotype occurred many times. The chain couples TRBV3-1 to TRBJ1-1; D gene unclear. Germline V lookup: CDR1 LGHDT, CDR2 YNNKEL (reference sequence). Deletions cut 1 base from V and 4 bases from J, with 7 bases between. CDR3 length: 13 residues. The CDR3 region is CASSQGGPTEAFF. DNA for the CDR3: TGTGCCAGCAGCCAAGGAGGGCCCACTGAAGCTTTCTTT.